These 2 T cell receptor beta chains were all obtained from the same sample, sequenced in a study of immune heterogeneity within non-small cell lung tumors. The authors used around 640 ng of bulk tumor genomic DNA per sample as template. Biopsies that were spaced far apart were taken, several per primary tumor, during surgery. Patients went through curative surgery, and their non-small cell lung cancer was untreated and newly diagnosed. For the TCR beta CDR3, multiplex PCR with 32 V and 13 J primers performed the amplification. TCRdb reanalysed the multiplex PCR reads using MiXCR and keeps one entry per CDR3 protein. The top ten clones hold roughly 17% of a sample with approximately 6,000 distinct CDR3 sequences, roughly 22% of them seen once. Sequenced input: lung tumor tissue. The receptors stem from a man aged 60 to 75 with non-small cell lung cancer.

A single count supports this clonotype. This could be a read error, since a much larger clone is one nucleotide away. This chain's CDR3 is CANSNRVITEAFF. The CDR3 nucleotides are TGTGCCAACAGCAACAGGGTAATCACTGAAGCTTTCTTT. The chain uses TRBV3-1 and TRBJ1-1, with D maybe TRBD1 (6 bases). CDR1 is LGHDT and CDR2 is YNNKEL in the germline V gene (reference sequence). The CDR3 length is 13 residues. The full variable domain, in which reference TRBV3-1 and TRBJ1-1 provide the parts outside the CDR3, is DTAVSQTPKYLVTQMGNDKSIKCEQNLGHDTMYWYKQDSKKFLKIMFSYNNKELIINETVPNRFSPKSPDKAHLNLHINSLELGDSAVYFCANSNRVITEAFFGQGTRLTVV.

This clonotype is medium-sized (0.01 to 0.1%). This sequence joins TRBV27 and TRBJ2-7; 10 bases fit TRBD2. The V gene end was trimmed by 6 bases and the J gene end by 2 bases; junction bases not matched to a gene: 4. Germline V lookup: CDR1 MNHEY, CDR2 SMNVEV (reference sequence). The length of the CDR3 is 14 residues. The CDR3 loop reads CASSGLADPYEQYF. The CDR3 nucleotides are TGTGCCAGCAGCGGACTAGCGGACCCCTACGAGCAGTACTTC.